A single sample gave rise to the 19 T cell receptor beta chains below, sequenced in a study of a mutant IDH1 vaccine in newly diagnosed glioma. Described time point: week 47, end of study. Topical imiquimod accompanied each vaccine dose, which consisted of 300 ug of mutant IDH1 20-mer peptide. The protocol was immunoSEQ multiplex PCR, while the TCRdb copy is restricted to in-frame clones and leaves out a portion. The sample includes fewer than 40,000 clones, more than 80% of them seen just once. Their antigen targets remain unknown. This specimen was PBMCs, taken from a glioma patient whose treatment included an IDH1 peptide vaccine. These receptors were collected from a woman aged 40-49 years with glioma.

V usage is TRBV2 and J usage is TRBJ2-4; 9 bases map to TRBD1. Germline assignment: CDR1 SNHLY and CDR2 FYNNEI. The CDR3 covers 12 residues. V lost 5 bases and J lost 8; bases outside the gene matches: 1. The CDR3 region is CASSRTGDIQYF. In DNA form, the CDR3 reads TGTGCCAGCAGTCGGACAGGGGACATTCAGTACTTC.

The rearrangement links TRBV5-1 to TRBJ2-1; TRBD2 agrees at 11 bases. J was trimmed by 6 bases and V by 4 bases; bases with no gene match: 6. CDR1 is SGHRS and CDR2 is YFSETQ in the germline V gene. This CDR3 contains 15 residues. The CDR3 sequence: CASSASGGSSNEQFF. The CDR3 DNA reads TGCGCCAGCAGCGCTAGCGGGGGGTCTTCCAATGAGCAGTTCTTC.

The rearrangement uses TRBV19 and TRBJ1-1, with a weak D call TRBD1 (5 bases). This CDR3 spans 14 amino acids. V was trimmed by 5 bases and J by 4 bases, leaving 14 bases between them. CDR1 LNHDA and CDR2 SQIVND come from the germline V gene (reference sequence). CDR3 nucleotides: TGTGCCAGTAGTGCAACTTCAGGGTTCACTGAAGCTTTCTTT. Protein sequence: CASSATSGFTEAFF.

This clone was detected only once. V is TRBV6-1 and J is TRBJ2-7; TRBD2 aligns across 10 bases. The CDR3 has 15 amino acids. The germline CDR1 and CDR2 sequences are MNHNS and SASEGT. With 1 base clipped from V and 7 bases from J, the junction kept 7 bases outside the gene matches. CDR3 sequence (DNA): TGTGCCAGCAGTGAAGTCAGCGGGAGGGCTGGAGAGCAGTACTTC. Translating it yields CASSEVSGRAGEQYF.

The chain uses TRBV30 and TRBJ1-1; D gene uncertain. The CDR3 has 12 residues. Germline V lookup: CDR1 GTSNPN, CDR2 SVGIG (reference sequence). Trimming left V 3 bases short and J 6 bases short, with 11 bases between. The DNA for the CDR3 is TGTGCCTGGAGCGCTGCCGGGCCTGAAGCTTTCTTT. Translation: CAWSAAGPEAFF.

The rearrangement joins TRBV6-1 to TRBJ1-2; D is possibly TRBD1 (6 bases). This CDR3 is built from 15 residues. Looked up from germline, CDR1 is MNHNS and CDR2 is SASEGT. Trimming took 2 bases from V and 7 from J, leaving 17 bases between them. CDR3 region: CASSEMVGTSGGYTF. CDR3 DNA: TGTGCCAGCAGTGAAATGGTTGGGACATCCGGTGGCTACACCTTC.

About this clone itself: This same CDR3 is encoded by further DNA sequences in the sample. The V gene is TRBV5-4, the J gene TRBJ2-1; TRBD1 aligns across 9 bases. J lost 2 bases, V lost 4 bases, and 4 bases had no gene match. The CDR3 is made up of 15 amino acids. Germline CDR1 SGHNT, CDR2 YYREEE (reference sequence). The CDR3 coding sequence is TGTGCCAGCAGCCTCGGACAGGGGACCTACAATGAGCAGTTCTTC. This gives the protein CASSLGQGTYNEQFF. The variable domain in full, with the rest retrieved from reference TRBV5-4 and TRBJ2-1, is ETGVTQSPTHLIKTRGQQVTLRCSSQSGHNTVSWYQQALGQGPQFIFQYYREEENGRGNFPPRFSGLQFPNYSSELNVNALELDDSALYLCASSLGQGTYNEQFFGPGTRLTVL.

This chain joins TRBV7-9 and TRBJ1-6; maybe TRBD1 (6 bases). The germline V and J ends were trimmed by 5 bases and 6 bases, with 14 bases remaining between them. CDR1 is SEHNR, CDR2 FQNEAQ, per germline (reference sequence). The CDR3 runs to 15 residues. The DNA of the CDR3 is TGTGCCAGCAGCAACCGACAGGCCGCTAATTCACCCCTCCACTTT. As protein: CASSNRQAANSPLHF.

The chain recombines TRBV30 with TRBJ1-5; D remains unclear. The CDR3 runs to 14 residues. The germline gives CDR1 GTSNPN, CDR2 SVGIG (reference sequence). With 1 base removed from V and 2 bases from J, the gap between germline ends came to 9 bases. CDR3 amino acids: CAWSARWGNQPQHF. The CDR3, as DNA: TGTGCCTGGAGTGCCCGTTGGGGCAATCAGCCCCAGCATTTT.

This rearrangement joins TRBV6-1 to TRBJ1-1; D is ambiguous. Germline V CDR1 and CDR2: MNHNS, SASEGT. CDR3 length: 13 residues. With 6 bases removed from V and 1 base from J, the gap between germline ends came to 9 bases. The DNA for the CDR3 is TGTGCCAGCAGGCGTCAGCCGAACACTGAAGCTTTCTTT. Translating gives CASRRQPNTEAFF.

This chain links TRBV5-6 with TRBJ2-7; possibly TRBD1 for D (6 bases). CDR3 length: 15 residues. Looked up from germline, CDR1 is SGHDT and CDR2 is YYEEEE. Deletions cut 0 bases from V and 3 bases from J, with 13 bases between. DNA for the CDR3: TGTGCCAGCAGCTTGGTCTTGAAGGGGGACTACGAGCAGTACTTC. Protein: CASSLVLKGDYEQYF.

The rearrangement uses TRBV27 and TRBJ1-5; the D gene is possibly TRBD1 (5 bases). V shed 5 bases and J shed 4 bases, with 12 bases lying between them. The CDR3 is made up of 14 amino acids. The germline CDR1 and CDR2 sequences are MNHEY and SMNVEV (reference sequence). The CDR3 DNA follows: TGTGCCAGCAGTGACGGATGGGGGAATCAGCCCCAGCATTTT. Translation gives CASSDGWGNQPQHF.

The rearrangement uses TRBV30 and TRBJ2-3; D might be TRBD2 (5 bases). This CDR3 has 17 amino acids. V was trimmed by 1 base and J by 2 bases, leaving 19 bases between them. Germline V gene data show CDR1 as GTSNPN and CDR2 as SVGIG (reference sequence). CDR3 residues: CAWSGMEGAAFTDTQYF. CDR3 in DNA: TGTGCCTGGAGTGGGATGGAAGGAGCGGCTTTCACAGATACGCAGTATTTT.

The V and J genes are TRBV2 and TRBJ2-1; the D gene is possibly TRBD1 (5 bases). Trimming took 8 bases from V and 7 from J, leaving 12 bases between them. CDR1 is SNHLY and CDR2 is FYNNEI in the germline V gene. The CDR3 has 12 residues. The CDR3 is CASWQGKNEQFF. As DNA, the CDR3 is TGTGCCAGCTGGCAGGGTAAGAATGAGCAGTTCTTC.

The chain has TRBV18 and TRBJ2-1, with 8 bases identical to TRBD1. Germline V CDR1 and CDR2: KGHSH, LQKENI. J lost 7 bases, V lost 3 bases, and 5 bases had no gene match. The CDR3 is 14 residues long. The CDR3 DNA is TGTGCCAGCTCACCTGGGCGACAGGGGAATGAGCAGTTCTTC. It specifies CASSPGRQGNEQFF.

The chain uses TRBV7-2 and TRBJ2-2, with no clear D. CDR1 and CDR2 (germline): SGHTA, FQGNSA. The V and J ends lost 1 base and 7 bases respectively, with 13 bases between them. CDR3 length: 15 amino acids. The CDR3 nucleotides read TGTGCCAGCAGCTTAGAGGGTCTCAGCATCGGGGAGCTGTTTTTT. This encodes CASSLEGLSIGELFF.

This chain connects TRBV7-8 to TRBJ1-4; weak D call: TRBD1 (5 bases). Germline values: CDR1 SGHVS, CDR2 FQNEAQ. The CDR3 is made up of 14 amino acids. V lost 7 bases and J lost 6, with 15 bases in between. CDR3 DNA sequence: TGTGCCAGCACCCAACAGGACGCGCATGAAAAACTGTTTTTT. As protein: CASTQQDAHEKLFF.

The rearrangement uses TRBV2 and TRBJ2-7; no firm D call. CDR3 size: 14 residues. The germline V gene encodes CDR1 SNHLY and CDR2 FYNNEI. Trimming removed 2 bases from V and 0 bases from J, with 8 bases in between. Here the CDR3 reads CASSENGRSYEQYF. As DNA, the CDR3 is TGTGCCAGCAGTGAAAACGGACGCTCCTACGAGCAGTACTTC.

The chain is built from TRBV5-1 and TRBJ1-2; 7 bases fit TRBD1. This CDR3 comprises 13 residues. Germline V CDR1 and CDR2: SGHRS, YFSETQ. The V segment lost 4 bases and the J segment 5 bases; nucleotides outside the gene matches: 5. CDR3 in DNA: TGCGCCAGCAGCCTGACAGGGAGGTATGGCTACACCTTC. Amino acid sequence: CASSLTGRYGYTF.